These T cell receptor beta chains were read from a single sample in a study of T-cell memory formation after mild COVID-19. TCRdb re-derived calls from the 5' RACE reads in MiXCR, one entry per CDR3 protein. The table includes 300,000 or so distinct CDR3 sequences, 16% detected once. Sample: PBMCs or a T cell subset sorted from them (not recorded which). These TCRs come from a man aged 18-30 years who had mild COVID-19 (a few samples of this study predate the infection). Cell type and time point are not known. Both conserved end residues are part of each CDR3. The order of the fields is V gene, clone size, J gene, D gene, CDR3 protein, CDR3 DNA. D genes are given only for firm matches. Size values are once, few and many counts, or a class for expanded clones, and some rows have none.

V gene: TRBV7-9; clone size: NA; J gene: TRBJ1-1; D gene: TRBD1; CDR3 protein: CASSLRTGRGTEAFF; CDR3 DNA: TGTGCCAGCAGCTTAAGGACAGGGAGAGGCACTGAAGCTTTCTTT
V gene: TRBV7-2; clone size: NA; J gene: TRBJ1-1; D gene: TRBD1; CDR3 protein: CASSRDRETPEAFF; CDR3 DNA: TGTGCCAGCAGCCGCGACAGGGAAACCCCTGAAGCTTTCTTT
V gene: TRBV5-1; clone size: NA; J gene: TRBJ2-3; D gene: TRBD1; CDR3 protein: CASSYIQGAADTQYF; CDR3 DNA: TGCGCCAGCAGCTATATACAGGGGGCGGCAGATACGCAGTATTTT
V gene: TRBV7-9; clone size: few; J gene: TRBJ2-5; D gene: TRBD2; CDR3 protein: CASSLAAGLLQETQYF; CDR3 DNA: TGTGCCAGCAGCTTAGCAGCGGGACTCCTCCAAGAGACCCAGTACTTC
V gene: TRBV6-5; clone size: few; J gene: TRBJ2-1; D gene: NA; CDR3 protein: CASSYVGGIGDEQFF; CDR3 DNA: TGTGCCAGCAGTTACGTGGGCGGGATCGGCGATGAGCAGTTCTTC
V gene: TRBV5-1; clone size: NA; J gene: TRBJ2-7; D gene: NA; CDR3 protein: CASSAGPGSYEQYF; CDR3 DNA: TGCGCCAGCAGCGCGGGACCCGGCTCCTACGAGCAGTACTTC
V gene: TRBV18; clone size: NA; J gene: TRBJ1-4; D gene: TRBD1; CDR3 protein: CASSDRGEKLFF; CDR3 DNA: TGTGCCAGCTCCGACAGGGGTGAAAAACTGTTTTTT
V gene: TRBV7-9; clone size: NA; J gene: TRBJ2-7; D gene: NA; CDR3 protein: CASSSLSEQYF; CDR3 DNA: TGTGCCAGCAGCTCTCTTAGCGAGCAGTACTTC
V gene: TRBV20-1; clone size: NA; J gene: TRBJ2-7; D gene: NA; CDR3 protein: CSAQDRDKSSYEQYF; CDR3 DNA: TGCAGTGCTCAAGACCGGGACAAGAGCTCCTACGAGCAGTACTTC
V gene: TRBV7-2; clone size: few; J gene: TRBJ1-3; D gene: TRBD1; CDR3 protein: CASSPRQGPIIYF; CDR3 DNA: TGTGCCAGCAGCCCCCGACAGGGGCCAATCATATATTTT
V gene: TRBV6-1; clone size: NA; J gene: TRBJ1-4; D gene: TRBD1; CDR3 protein: CASSGDRGHEKLFF; CDR3 DNA: TGTGCCAGCAGTGGAGACAGGGGGCACGAAAAACTGTTTTTT
V gene: TRBV27; clone size: few; J gene: TRBJ1-1; D gene: TRBD1; CDR3 protein: CASSLSTGAPEAFF; CDR3 DNA: TGTGCCAGCAGTTTATCCACAGGGGCTCCTGAAGCTTTCTTT
V gene: TRBV4-3; clone size: NA; J gene: TRBJ2-3; D gene: NA; CDR3 protein: CASSLGAMGADTQYF; CDR3 DNA: TGCGCCAGCAGCCTTGGAGCGATGGGAGCAGATACGCAGTATTTT
V gene: TRBV7-9; clone size: few; J gene: TRBJ2-2; D gene: NA; CDR3 protein: CASSQTGYTGELFF; CDR3 DNA: TGTGCCAGCAGCCAAACAGGTTACACCGGGGAGCTGTTTTTT
V gene: TRBV7-8; clone size: NA; J gene: TRBJ2-5; D gene: NA; CDR3 protein: CASSLNTGRGTQYF; CDR3 DNA: TGTGCCAGCAGCTTAAATACAGGGAGAGGGACCCAGTACTTC
V gene: TRBV4-3; clone size: many; J gene: TRBJ2-3; D gene: TRBD2; CDR3 protein: CASSSRGAADTQYF; CDR3 DNA: TGCGCCAGCAGCTCGCGGGGGGCCGCAGATACGCAGTATTTT
V gene: TRBV2; clone size: NA; J gene: TRBJ2-7; D gene: NA; CDR3 protein: CASSYGTGEQYF; CDR3 DNA: TGTGCCAGCAGTTATGGGACTGGGGAGCAGTACTTC
V gene: TRBV7-2; clone size: many; J gene: TRBJ1-2; D gene: TRBD1; CDR3 protein: CASSSRDRPNYGYTF; CDR3 DNA: TGTGCCAGCAGCTCAAGGGACAGGCCTAACTATGGCTACACCTTC
V gene: TRBV6-2/TRBV6-3; clone size: NA; J gene: TRBJ2-3; D gene: TRBD2; CDR3 protein: CASSPRKLAGGHTQYF; CDR3 DNA: TGTGCCAGCAGCCCCCGTAAACTAGCGGGGGGGCATACGCAGTATTTT
V gene: TRBV28; clone size: NA; J gene: TRBJ2-1; D gene: TRBD1; CDR3 protein: CASSFTGQPNNEQFF; CDR3 DNA: TGTGCCAGCAGTTTTACGGGACAGCCGAACAATGAGCAGTTCTTC
V gene: TRBV18; clone size: many; J gene: TRBJ1-5; D gene: NA; CDR3 protein: CASSHGGNRDQPQHF; CDR3 DNA: TGTGCCAGCTCACACGGCGGGAACAGGGATCAGCCCCAGCATTTT
V gene: TRBV30; clone size: NA; J gene: TRBJ2-3; D gene: TRBD2; CDR3 protein: CAWSGRGGNSDTQYF; CDR3 DNA: TGTGCCTGGAGTGGACGCGGGGGGAACTCAGATACGCAGTATTTT
V gene: TRBV7-8; clone size: NA; J gene: TRBJ2-1; D gene: TRBD1; CDR3 protein: CASSLGQGNVNEQFF; CDR3 DNA: TGTGCCAGCAGCCTTGGACAGGGGAACGTCAATGAGCAGTTCTTC
V gene: TRBV7-2; clone size: NA; J gene: TRBJ1-6; D gene: NA; CDR3 protein: CASSQSDMFSPLHF; CDR3 DNA: TGTGCCAGCAGCCAAAGCGACATGTTCTCACCCCTCCACTTT
V gene: TRBV7-2; clone size: few; J gene: TRBJ1-5; D gene: NA; CDR3 protein: CASSLMGQPQHF; CDR3 DNA: TGTGCCAGCAGCCTCATGGGTCAGCCCCAGCATTTT
V gene: TRBV4-1; clone size: NA; J gene: TRBJ2-7; D gene: NA; CDR3 protein: CASSQGIVSSYEQYF; CDR3 DNA: TGCGCCAGCAGCCAAGGGATTGTCAGCTCCTACGAGCAGTACTTC
V gene: TRBV18; clone size: NA; J gene: TRBJ1-4; D gene: TRBD1; CDR3 protein: CASSRDRREKLFF; CDR3 DNA: TGTGCCAGCTCTCGGGACAGACGCGAAAAACTGTTTTTT
V gene: TRBV7-6; clone size: few; J gene: TRBJ1-1; D gene: NA; CDR3 protein: CASSLGAGDTSEAFF; CDR3 DNA: TGTGCCAGCAGCTTAGGGGCAGGGGATACCTCTGAAGCTTTCTTT
V gene: TRBV7-9; clone size: NA; J gene: TRBJ1-3; D gene: TRBD1; CDR3 protein: CASSFGQGGPGNTIYF; CDR3 DNA: TGTGCCAGCAGCTTCGGACAGGGAGGACCTGGAAACACCATATATTTT